These T cell receptor beta chains were read from a single sample in a study of T-cell memory formation after mild COVID-19. Each CDR3 protein gets one entry after TCRdb re-called the 5' RACE reads with MiXCR. Altogether around 300,000 distinct CDR3 sequences are present, roughly 15% being singletons, with the ten largest covering about 24%. Source material: PBMCs or a T cell subset sorted from them (not recorded which). The receptors stem from a man aged 18 to 30 who had mild COVID-19 (a few samples of this study predate the infection). Cell type and time point are not known. The CDR3 runs from the conserved cysteine through the conserved F or W. Each record gives: V gene, clone size, D gene, J gene, CDR3 DNA, CDR3 protein. A D gene is named only where the DNA matches it firmly. Only some rows state a clone size, as once, few, many or a class for expanded clones.

v_gene: TRBV5-6
abundance: few
d_gene: .
j_gene: TRBJ1-2
CDR3nt: TGTGCCAGCAGCGCTCGCCGTCTCTATGGCTACACCTTC
CDR3aa: CASSARRLYGYTF

v_gene: TRBV28
abundance: few
d_gene: TRBD2
j_gene: TRBJ2-1
CDR3nt: TGTGCCAGCAAAACTGGACTAGCGGGAAACACCTACAATGAGCAGTTCTTC
CDR3aa: CASKTGLAGNTYNEQFF

v_gene: TRBV4-1
abundance: .
d_gene: .
j_gene: TRBJ2-5
CDR3nt: TGCGCCAGCAGCCAAGAAGGGGCAGGGACGTACCAAGAGACCCAGTACTTC
CDR3aa: CASSQEGAGTYQETQYF

v_gene: TRBV20-1
abundance: many
d_gene: .
j_gene: TRBJ1-2
CDR3nt: .
CDR3aa: CSAPRDFGAGYTF

v_gene: TRBV6-6
abundance: many
d_gene: .
j_gene: TRBJ1-2
CDR3nt: TGTGCCAGCAGTTACTCCTGGGGCTACACCTTC
CDR3aa: CASSYSWGYTF

v_gene: TRBV28
abundance: .
d_gene: .
j_gene: TRBJ2-3
CDR3nt: TGTGCCAGCAAAACCGGGGGAGTCCCAGATACGCAGTATTTT
CDR3aa: CASKTGGVPDTQYF

v_gene: TRBV9
abundance: .
d_gene: TRBD2
j_gene: TRBJ2-7
CDR3nt: TGTGCCAGCAGCCGCACTAGCGGGGTATCCTACGAGCAGTACTTC
CDR3aa: CASSRTSGVSYEQYF

v_gene: TRBV18
abundance: .
d_gene: TRBD1
j_gene: TRBJ1-2
CDR3nt: TGTGCCAGCTCCCCCGGGACAGGCACCGTTGATGGCTACACCTTC
CDR3aa: CASSPGTGTVDGYTF

v_gene: TRBV5-1
abundance: many
d_gene: .
j_gene: TRBJ1-2
CDR3nt: TGCGCCAGCAGCTTGGGAGGCAGACTCTATGGCTACACCTTC
CDR3aa: CASSLGGRLYGYTF

v_gene: TRBV6-1
abundance: .
d_gene: TRBD2
j_gene: TRBJ2-1
CDR3nt: TGTGCCAGCAGAATTAGCGGGGGACTATACAATGAGCAGTTCTTC
CDR3aa: CASRISGGLYNEQFF

v_gene: TRBV5-1
abundance: few
d_gene: .
j_gene: TRBJ1-3
CDR3nt: TGCGCCAGCAGCTTGGGATCGGGGTTCTCTGGAAACACCATATATTTT
CDR3aa: CASSLGSGFSGNTIYF

v_gene: TRBV6-2/TRBV6-3
abundance: few
d_gene: TRBD1
j_gene: TRBJ2-6
CDR3nt: TGTGCCAGCAGAAAGGGACAGATCTCTGGGGCCAACGTCCTGACTTTC
CDR3aa: CASRKGQISGANVLTF

v_gene: TRBV7-2
abundance: .
d_gene: TRBD2
j_gene: TRBJ2-5
CDR3nt: TGTGCCAGCAGCTTAGTGGGACTAGCGGTACAAGAGACCCAGTACTTC
CDR3aa: CASSLVGLAVQETQYF

v_gene: TRBV19
abundance: .
d_gene: .
j_gene: TRBJ1-1
CDR3nt: TGTGCCAGTAGAACGGGACAACTGAACACTGAAGCTTTCTTT
CDR3aa: CASRTGQLNTEAFF

v_gene: TRBV6-1
abundance: few
d_gene: .
j_gene: TRBJ2-2
CDR3nt: TGTGCCAGCGGGGCCGAACAGGGAGGTTCGACCGGGGAGCTGTTTTTT
CDR3aa: CASGAEQGGSTGELFF